This is a list of T cell receptor beta chains from one sample in a study of technical replicates of blood from four donors. Assay used: immunoSEQ multiplex PCR; TCRdb lists only in-frame clones, some missing. The sample carries about 90,000 clones, 94% recorded once. The material sequenced was T cells isolated from PBMCs. All receptors derive from a human donor in good health. The CDR3 runs from the conserved cysteine through the conserved F or W. Fields, in order: D gene, J gene, V gene, clone size, CDR3 protein, CDR3 DNA. The D gene is left open where the match is weak. Rows may omit the clone size; those that give it use once, few, many or a size class.

NA TRBJ1-2 TRBV6-1 NA CASSDRDWGGYTF TGTGCCAGCAGTGACAGGGACTGGGGCGGCTACACCTTC
NA TRBJ1-5 TRBV2 NA CASSEAHGRDQPQHF TGTGCCAGCAGTGAAGCGCACGGCAGGGATCAGCCCCAGCATTTT
NA TRBJ2-7 TRBV19 NA CASSTAGFSDEQYF TGTGCCAGTAGTACCGCGGGATTCTCAGACGAGCAGTACTTC
TRBD1 TRBJ2-2 TRBV29-1 NA CSAQGTGFYTGELFF TGCAGCGCCCAAGGGACAGGTTTTTACACCGGGGAGCTGTTTTTT
TRBD1 TRBJ2-1 TRBV7-2 NA CASSSTGWYNEQFF TGTGCCAGCAGTTCGACAGGGTGGTACAATGAGCAGTTCTTC
NA TRBJ2-1 TRBV5-1 NA CASSLDGSGNNEQFF TGCGCCAGCAGCTTGGATGGTAGCGGAAACAATGAGCAGTTCTTC
NA TRBJ2-2 TRBV9 NA CASTRGDDTGELFF TGTGCCAGCACCAGGGGGGATGACACCGGGGAGCTGTTTTTT
TRBD2 TRBJ2-1 TRBV7-9 NA CASSLGTSILLDEQFF TGTGCCAGCAGCTTAGGGACTAGCATTTTATTGGATGAGCAGTTCTTC
TRBD1 TRBJ1-1 TRBV18 few CASRTGNTEAFF TGTGCCAGCCGGACAGGGAACACTGAAGCTTTCTTT
TRBD1 TRBJ1-2 TRBV19 NA CASSSGQGAYGYTF TGTGCCAGTAGCTCTGGACAGGGGGCGTATGGCTACACCTTC
TRBD1 TRBJ1-2 TRBV30 NA CAWSRPGGRDGYTF TGTGCCTGGAGTAGACCAGGGGGCAGAGATGGCTACACCTTC
TRBD2 TRBJ2-6 TRBV7-2 NA CASLDSGKSSGANVLTF TGTGCCAGCTTAGATAGCGGGAAAAGCTCTGGGGCCAACGTCCTGACTTTC
NA TRBJ2-1 TRBV4-1 NA CASSQDAGAMAYEQFF TGCGCCAGCAGCCAAGATGCGGGGGCGATGGCTTATGAGCAGTTCTTC
NA TRBJ2-7 TRBV29-1 NA CSVEETGTASYEQYF TGCAGCGTTGAAGAGACCGGGACTGCTTCCTACGAGCAGTACTTC
NA TRBJ2-5 TRBV2 once CASRFRLSGEETQYF TGTGCCAGCAGGTTCAGACTAAGTGGGGAAGAGACCCAGTACTTC
NA TRBJ1-2 TRBV19 NA CASSTHREWVEGYTF TGTGCCAGTAGTACTCACAGGGAGTGGGTGGAAGGCTACACCTTC
NA TRBJ1-1 TRBV14 NA CASSQDLELLNTEAFF TGTGCCAGCAGCCAAGATTTGGAGCTTCTGAACACTGAAGCTTTCTTT